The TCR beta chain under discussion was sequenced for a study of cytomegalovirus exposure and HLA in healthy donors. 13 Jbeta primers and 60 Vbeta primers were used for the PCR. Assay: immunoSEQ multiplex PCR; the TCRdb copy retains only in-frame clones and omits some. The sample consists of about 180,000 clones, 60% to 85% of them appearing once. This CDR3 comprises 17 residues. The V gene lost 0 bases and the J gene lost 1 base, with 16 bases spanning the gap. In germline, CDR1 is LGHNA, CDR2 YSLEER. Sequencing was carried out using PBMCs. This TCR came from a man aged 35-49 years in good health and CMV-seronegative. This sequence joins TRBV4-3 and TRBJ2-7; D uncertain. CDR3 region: CASSQEYGSARSYEQYF. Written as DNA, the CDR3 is TGCGCCAGCAGCCAAGAATACGGTAGTGCGAGGTCCTACGAGCAGTACTTC.